The 16 T cell receptor beta chains in this list originate from one sample, sequenced in a study of response to subunit inactivated influenza vaccine. One entry per CDR3 protein, called by TCRdb with MiXCR from the RT-PCR reads. Of hundreds of thousands of distinct CDR3 sequences listed, roughly 14% are singletons. Sequences were derived from PBMCs from blood, sampled 14 to 15 days before vaccination. These receptors all come from a man aged 45-65 years who received an inactivated influenza vaccine.

Regarding this clonotype: One junction end disagrees with the germline gene, perhaps due to a read error. The chain joins TRBV7-9 to TRBJ1-2; weak D call: TRBD1 (5 bases). This CDR3 contains 11 residues. Germline loops: CDR1 SEHNR, CDR2 FQNEAQ (reference sequence). This chain's CDR3 is CASSTTRQPSF. The CDR3 nucleotides read TGTGCCAGCAGCACAACCCGACAGCCATCCTTC.

This clonotype was detected ten times or more. The chain combines TRBV5-6 with TRBJ2-7; TRBD2 aligns across 7 bases. Germline CDR1 SGHDT, CDR2 YYEEEE. After removal of 4 bases from V and 2 bases from J, the junction contained 6 bases not matched to a gene. The CDR3 totals 14 residues. The CDR3 is CASSLGGSPYEQYF. The CDR3 coding sequence is TGTGCCAGCAGCCTGGGGGGGAGCCCCTACGAGCAGTACTTC.

This clonotype was recorded at least ten times. The rearrangement joins TRBV29-1 to TRBJ2-4; D not resolved. Germline V lookup: CDR1 SQVTM, CDR2 ANQGSEA. The CDR3 runs to 15 residues. Trimming removed 2 bases at V and 0 bases at J, with 11 bases between. The DNA for the CDR3 is TGCAGCGTTGAAATCGCTGGGCTAGCCAAAAACATTCAGTACTTC. Translated, it gives CSVEIAGLAKNIQYF.

This chain uses TRBV5-1 with TRBJ2-1, with TRBD2 identical over 11 bases. Germline V gene sequence: CDR1 SGHRS, CDR2 YFSETQ. The V and J ends lost 3 bases and 4 bases, in that order; junction bases with no gene match: 9. The CDR3 is 17 amino acids. The CDR3, as DNA: TGCGCCAGCAGCTCCGTTAGCGGGGGGGCGGGTTACAATGAGCAGTTCTTC. It yields the protein CASSSVSGGAGYNEQFF.

This clonotype has ten or more counts. The chain joins TRBV20-1 to TRBJ2-4, with 9 nucleotides matching TRBD1. Germline values: CDR1 DFQATT, CDR2 SNEGSKA (reference sequence). V shed 3 bases and J 0 bases; nucleotides not matched to a gene: 3. CDR3 length: 15 amino acids. CDR3 DNA: TGCAGTGCTAGGACAGGGGGGATAGCCAAAAACATTCAGTACTTC. Its translation: CSARTGGIAKNIQYF.

As concerns this clonotype: Given a much more abundant clone one base away, this may be a read error. The chain uses TRBV9 and TRBJ1-1; no definite D call. The CDR3 consists of 14 residues. Germline CDR1 reads SGDLS; CDR2 reads YYNGEE. V lost 2 bases and J lost 1, with 9 bases in between. The CDR3 spells CASSVDEPNTEAFF. The CDR3 DNA follows: TGTGCCAGCAGCGTGGATGAGCCGAACACTGAAGCTTTCTTT.

The chain has TRBV5-1 and TRBJ2-5, with 9 bases lining up with TRBD2. The junction had 1 base not matched to a gene; V was cut back by 0 bases and J by 4 bases. The CDR3 extends over 14 amino acids. Germline V gene sequence: CDR1 SGHRS, CDR2 YFSETQ. The CDR3 DNA follows: TGCGCCAGCAGCTTGGAAGCGGGGGGAGAGACCCAGTACTTC. Amino acid sequence: CASSLEAGGETQYF.

This chain joins TRBV20-1 and TRBJ1-2, with 9 bases identical to TRBD1. Losses at the gene ends were 8 bases for V and 4 bases for J; bases not matched to a gene: 8. Germline V CDR1 and CDR2: DFQATT, SNEGSKA (reference sequence). The CDR3 loop spans 13 amino acids. CDR3 sequence (DNA): TGCAGTTCGGCCGGGACAGGGATCTATGGCTACACCTTC. It codes for CSSAGTGIYGYTF.

This clonotype has only a few counts. J is TRBJ2-2 and V is TRBV3-1; D is perhaps TRBD1 (5 bases). The V gene lost 0 bases and the J gene lost 6 bases, with 11 bases spanning the gap. Germline CDR1 is LGHDT and CDR2 is YNNKEL (reference sequence). The CDR3 is made up of 15 amino acids. The CDR3 DNA reads TGTGCCAGCAGCCAAGAGGGGCTATCACCCGGGGAGCTGTTTTTT. Protein product: CASSQEGLSPGELFF. Full variable domain (outside the CDR3, taken from reference TRBV3-1 and TRBJ2-2): DTAVSQTPKYLVTQMGNDKSIKCEQNLGHDTMYWYKQDSKKFLKIMFSYNNKELIINETVPNRFSPKSPDKAHLNLHINSLELGDSAVYFCASSQEGLSPGELFFGEGSRLTVL.

Only a few counts were recorded for this clonotype. V and J are TRBV6-1 and TRBJ2-7, with TRBD2 matching 7 bases. This CDR3 has 12 residues. Looked up from germline, CDR1 is MNHNS and CDR2 is SASEGT. J was trimmed by 10 bases and V by 6 bases; bases with no gene match: 9. This CDR3 is CASSHGAGVQYF. CDR3 nucleotides: TGTGCCAGCAGCCATGGGGCGGGAGTACAGTACTTC.

This clonotype was picked up a small number of times. J is TRBJ1-5 and V is TRBV20-1, with 9 bases identical to TRBD1. This CDR3 has 15 amino acids. CDR1 is DFQATT and CDR2 is SNEGSKA in the germline V gene (reference sequence). Trimming at V came to 6 bases and at J to 0 bases, leaving 6 bases not matched to a gene. The CDR3 nucleotides are TGCAGTGCAGAGACAGGGGGGAATAGCAATCAGCCCCAGCATTTT. It yields the protein CSAETGGNSNQPQHF.

The V call is TRBV19, the J call TRBJ2-1, with 10 bases identical to TRBD2. This CDR3 has 14 residues. Germline lookup yields CDR1 LNHDA and CDR2 SQIVND (reference sequence). The trim removed 4 bases at V and 6 bases at J, leaving 3 bases unmatched. CDR3 protein: CASSTRLAGNEQFF. CDR3 DNA sequence: TGTGCCAGTAGTACGAGACTAGCGGGCAATGAGCAGTTCTTC.

This clonotype was counted ten times or more. The chain links TRBV20-1 to TRBJ2-7; TRBD2 matches 10 bases. The J segment lost 6 bases and the V segment lost 6 bases, leaving 11 bases of the junction unmatched. This CDR3 comprises 14 residues. In germline, CDR1 is DFQATT, CDR2 SNEGSKA (reference sequence). Written as DNA, the CDR3 is TGCAGTGCCAATCTAGCGGGAGTTGTCGGCGAGCAGTACTTC. Its translation is CSANLAGVVGEQYF.

This clonotype has just a few counts. This chain joins TRBV28 and TRBJ1-1; weak D call: TRBD1 (6 bases). In germline, CDR1 is MDHEN, CDR2 SYDVKM. Trimming cost V 9 bases and J 8 bases, with 25 bases left between them. The CDR3 has 15 amino acids. CDR3 nucleotides: TGTGCCAGTTCCCCCCAGGACAGATACTCGTCGGAAGCTTTCTTT. Its translation is CASSPQDRYSSEAFF.

This clonotype was seen a handful of times. The chain is built from TRBV9 and TRBJ2-7; D may be TRBD1 (6 bases). Trimming took off 3 bases at V and 1 base at J, with 11 bases between the two ends. CDR3 length: 14 residues. Germline assignment: CDR1 SGDLS and CDR2 YYNGEE. CDR3: CASSEGGSSYEQYF. The CDR3 DNA reads TGTGCCAGCAGCGAAGGGGGTTCTTCCTACGAGCAGTACTTC.

This clonotype was detected many times. The gene calls are TRBV20-1 and TRBJ2-1; D possibly corresponds to TRBD1 (6 bases). The V end lost 5 bases, the J end lost 4 bases, and 12 bases lay between the germline ends. There are 13 residues in the CDR3. Germline lookup yields CDR1 DFQATT and CDR2 SNEGSKA (reference sequence). CDR3: CSASRGGYNEQFF. CDR3 DNA: TGCAGTGCTTCGAGAGGGGGTTACAATGAGCAGTTCTTC.